The 20 T cell receptor beta chains listed next were all sequenced from one sample in a study of blood T cell repertoires in COVID-19. Only in-frame clones appear in the TCRdb table, and some are missing; sequencing was by immunoSEQ multiplex PCR. This repertoire shows about 180,000 clones, 80% to 90% found once; its top ten account for roughly 2.6%. Sequencing was carried out using peripheral blood. The receptors stem from a man in his forties or fifties with active or convalescent COVID-19.

The V and J genes are TRBV2 and TRBJ2-7; TRBD2 is a possible D gene (5 bases). Trimming cost V 8 bases and J 2 bases, with 19 bases left between them. This CDR3 has 15 residues. Germline V CDR1 and CDR2: SNHLY, FYNNEI. As DNA, the CDR3 is TGTGCCAGCCGGCTGGAGGCCCAGGCCGCCTACGAGCAGTACTTC. Protein sequence: CASRLEAQAAYEQYF.

The chain carries TRBV4-1 and TRBJ2-5; weak D call: TRBD1 (6 bases). Trimming shortened V by 2 bases and J by 7 bases, and 17 bases separated the two germline ends. Germline loops: CDR1 MGHRA, CDR2 YSYEKL. There are 15 residues in the CDR3. The CDR3: CASSQPPRGRRTQYF. CDR3 DNA sequence: TGCGCCAGCAGCCAACCCCCTAGGGGGAGACGGACCCAGTACTTC.

The V gene is TRBV9, the J gene TRBJ1-2, with D possibly being TRBD1 (5 bases). This CDR3 has 15 amino acids. Germline CDR1 reads SGDLS; CDR2 reads YYNGEE. Trimming cost V 0 bases and J 6 bases, with 15 bases left between them. CDR3 region: CASSVAGGWGDGYTF. DNA of the CDR3: TGTGCCAGCAGCGTAGCGGGGGGTTGGGGTGATGGCTACACCTTC.

On this clone: Distinct nucleotide sequences in the sample also encode this CDR3. The chain employs TRBV2 and TRBJ1-5, with 7 bases identical to TRBD1. CDR3 size: 15 residues. In germline, CDR1 is SNHLY, CDR2 FYNNEI. With V trimmed by 5 bases and J by 1 base, 5 bases remained unmatched. The CDR3 sequence is CASSPDRASNQPQHF. The CDR3 DNA is TGTGCCAGCAGTCCCGACAGGGCCAGCAATCAGCCCCAGCATTTT.

The gene calls are TRBV9 and TRBJ1-6; D gene unclear. Trimming removed 2 bases at V and 8 bases at J, with 14 bases between. This CDR3 contains 15 residues. The V gene's germline CDR1 is SGDLS and CDR2 YYNGEE. CDR3 sequence reads: CASSVSQRGDSPLHF. Here the CDR3 DNA reads TGTGCCAGCAGCGTGAGTCAGCGCGGAGATTCACCCCTCCACTTT. The full variable domain, with the rest looked up from reference TRBV9 and TRBJ1-6, is DSGVTQTPKHLITATGQRVTLRCSPRSGDLSVYWYQQSLDQGLQFLIQYYNGEERAKGNILERFSAQQFPDLHSELNLSSLELGDSALYFCASSVSQRGDSPLHFGNGTRLTVT.

Concerning this clone: The sample holds other DNA sequences that translate to the same CDR3. The V gene is TRBV9, the J gene TRBJ1-4; the match to TRBD1 covers 7 bases. The CDR3 has 14 residues. The V gene's germline CDR1 is SGDLS and CDR2 YYNGEE. The ends lost 3 bases at V and 4 bases at J; junction bases unmatched: 3. The CDR3 protein is CASSGRQGNEKLFF. The CDR3 region has the DNA TGTGCCAGCAGCGGACGACAGGGTAATGAAAAACTGTTTTTT.

This clone was picked up a small number of times. This chain links TRBV10-2 with TRBJ2-1; D may be TRBD2 (6 bases). The CDR3 spans 14 residues. CDR1 is WSHSY and CDR2 is SAAADI in the germline V gene. Deletions cut 7 bases from V and 5 bases from J, with 15 bases between. As DNA, the CDR3 is TGCGCCAGCATTTCTGCGGGGTTCGACAATGAGCAGTTCTTC. It encodes CASISAGFDNEQFF.

The genes are TRBV28 and TRBJ2-1, with TRBD2 matching over 10 bases. V lost 6 bases to trimming and J lost 3 bases; unmatched junction nucleotides: 8. Germline-derived CDR1 and CDR2 are MDHEN and SYDVKM. The CDR3 contains 16 residues. The CDR3 region is CASSLLLAGDYNEQFF. In DNA form, the CDR3 reads TGTGCCAGCAGCCTTTTGCTAGCGGGGGACTACAATGAGCAGTTCTTC.

The chain links TRBV5-4 to TRBJ2-5; D might be TRBD2 (5 bases). This CDR3 has 14 residues. Trimming stripped 0 bases from V and 6 bases from J, with 12 bases between. Germline V gene lookup returns CDR1 SGHNT and CDR2 YYREEE (reference sequence). CDR3 loop: CASSLDDGVKTQYF. CDR3 in DNA: TGTGCCAGCAGCTTGGACGACGGGGTAAAGACCCAGTACTTC. Together with reference TRBV5-4 and TRBJ2-5, the CDR3 gives the full variable domain: ETGVTQSPTHLIKTRGQQVTLRCSSQSGHNTVSWYQQALGQGPQFIFQYYREEENGRGNFPPRFSGLQFPNYSSELNVNALELDDSALYLCASSLDDGVKTQYFGPGTRLLVL.

The chain combines TRBV3-1 (or the pseudogene TRBV3-2) with TRBJ1-1; TRBD1 agrees at 7 bases. Germline values: CDR1 LGHDT, CDR2 YNNKEL (reference sequence). The CDR3 consists of 16 residues. V lost 3 bases, J lost 5 bases, and 12 bases stayed unmatched. CDR3 nucleotide sequence: TGTGCCAGCAGCCATGGGGAAGACAGGGTGGAGACTGAAGCTTTCTTT. Translating it yields CASSHGEDRVETEAFF.

The chain couples TRBV5-1 to TRBJ1-1; no clear D. Trimming stripped 5 bases from V and 3 bases from J, with 5 bases between. Per germline, CDR1 SGHRS and CDR2 YFSETQ. The CDR3 length is 11 residues. The CDR3 DNA is TGCGCCAGCAGTTATGACACTGAAGCTTTCTTT. Residues: CASSYDTEAFF.

The rearrangement uses TRBV7-2 and TRBJ1-6; D is possibly TRBD1 (5 bases). Germline V lookup: CDR1 SGHTA, CDR2 FQGNSA. The CDR3 is made up of 17 amino acids. The V gene lost 3 bases and the J gene lost 0 bases, with 12 bases spanning the gap. CDR3 in amino acids: CASSLAQASSYNSPLHF. CDR3 coding DNA: TGTGCCAGCAGCTTGGCACAGGCGAGCTCCTATAATTCACCCCTCCACTTT.

The chain combines TRBV9 with TRBJ1-6, with D hard to call. Germline V CDR1 and CDR2: SGDLS, YYNGEE. The CDR3 length is 15 residues. Trimming removed 0 bases at V and 4 bases at J, with 8 bases between. The CDR3 nucleotides read TGTGCCAGCAGCGTAGAACCGGGGTATAATTCACCCCTCCACTTT. Amino acids: CASSVEPGYNSPLHF.

The J gene is TRBJ2-7, the V gene TRBV11-2; D is undetermined. This CDR3 spans 14 amino acids. CDR1 is SGHAT, CDR2 FQNNGV, per germline. Trimming shortened V by 1 base and J by 4 bases, and 11 bases separated the two germline ends. The CDR3 loop reads CASSLAHRTYEQYF. CDR3 in DNA: TGTGCCAGCAGCTTAGCCCACAGAACTTACGAGCAGTACTTC.

V is TRBV3-1 (or the pseudogene TRBV3-2) and J is TRBJ2-2, with 8 bases matching TRBD1. V dropped 5 bases and J dropped 6; count of bases not matched to a gene: 8. Germline V gene sequence: CDR1 LGHDT, CDR2 YNNKEL (reference sequence). The CDR3 covers 15 residues. This chain's CDR3 is CASSKRTGLAGELFF. The CDR3 nucleotides are TGTGCCAGCAGCAAAAGGACAGGGCTGGCCGGGGAGCTGTTTTTT.

This sequence joins TRBV19 and TRBJ2-2; D is undetermined. Germline CDR1 and CDR2: LNHDA and SQIVND (reference sequence). V was pared by 3 bases and J by 1 base, with 9 bases between. This CDR3 has 15 amino acids. Here the CDR3 reads CASSILGVNTGELFF. Written as DNA, the CDR3 is TGTGCCAGTAGTATCCTCGGAGTGAACACCGGGGAGCTGTTTTTT.

About this clone itself: The sample has other DNA sequences that encode this CDR3 too. The chain recombines TRBV19 with TRBJ1-1; D gene unclear. The CDR3 has 13 amino acids. The germline V gene has CDR1 LNHDA and CDR2 SQIVND (reference sequence). Trimming shortened V by 2 bases and J by 2 bases, and 6 bases separated the two germline ends. The CDR3, as DNA: TGTGCCAGTAGTATACGCAGAAACACTGAAGCTTTCTTT. This codes for CASSIRRNTEAFF.

This sequence joins TRBV2 and TRBJ1-1; 7 bases are a match to TRBD1. J lost 6 bases, V lost 7 bases, and 11 bases had no gene match. Germline V gives CDR1 SNHLY, CDR2 FYNNEI. The CDR3 is made up of 14 amino acids. The CDR3 DNA follows: TGTGCCAGCACCCTGACAGGGCGTAACGCTGAAGCTTTCTTT. Protein product: CASTLTGRNAEAFF.

The rearrangement uses TRBV5-8 and TRBJ1-1; no clear D. The CDR3 has 13 amino acids. Germline V lookup: CDR1 SGHTS, CDR2 YDEGEE. V was shortened by 1 base and J by 1 base, with 5 bases between the two germline ends. The CDR3 protein is CASSLRGNTEAFF. CDR3 DNA sequence: TGTGCCAGCAGCTTGAGAGGGAACACTGAAGCTTTCTTT.

This clone was counted a single time. This rearrangement joins TRBV30 to TRBJ1-6; D not resolved. The V gene's germline CDR1 is GTSNPN and CDR2 SVGIG (reference sequence). Trimming removed 2 bases from V and 7 bases from J, with 15 bases in between. This CDR3 is built from 15 residues. The CDR3 spells CAWSSRGAGNSPLHF. DNA of the CDR3: TGTGCCTGGAGTTCGAGAGGTGCCGGCAATTCACCCCTCCACTTT.